This T cell receptor (beta chain) was retrieved from a study of CD8+ T cells in alopecia areata. The overall study: Patients in the treated group were given tofacitinib by mouth, 5 to 10 mg twice a day.

cDNA serving as the sequencing template came from extracted, reverse transcribed RNA. Sequenced by immunoSEQ multiplex PCR; TCRdb stores in-frame clones only, minus some. The sample has some 240,000 clones, about 60% seen once. PBMC-derived CD4+ and CD8+ T cells were sorted. Remarks on this clone: Antigen: not known.

Study findings and constraints: It was lesional scalp, especially alopecia totalis/universalis, that showed higher clonality than normal scalp. Sequences from scalp samples also cover resident alphabeta T cells of normal skin.

The source of this sequence is a human donor with alopecia areata. Source: CD4+ T cells sorted from blood, taken at week 0.

The CDR3 DNA follows: TGTGCCAGCAGCAAAGGCGGAGGTACCTCCTACAATGAGCAGTTCTTC. This codes for CASSKGGGTSYNEQFF. This chain connects TRBV21-1 to TRBJ2-1; the table's D call of TRBD2 was not tested on the DNA. TRBV21-1 is a pseudogene segment. The length of the CDR3 is 16 residues.